Listed here are 21 T cell receptor beta chains from one sample, sequenced in a study of T cell clonality in common variable immunodeficiency. General study findings and limits: Reportedly, TCR beta sequences from common variable immunodeficiency showed fewer deletions and N-nucleotide insertions.

Using immunoSEQ multiplex PCR, the repertoire was profiled, and TCRdb retains in-frame clones only, with some absent. The repertoire consists of 25,000 to 30,000 clones, none detected only once. Their specific antigens are unknown. Input material: peripheral blood mononuclear cells. The receptors come from a human donor with common variable immunodeficiency.

This clone ranks as medium-sized (0.01 to 0.1%). The read ends 3 residues early relative to the CDR3; the germline J gene fills the gap. The chain joins TRBV5-1 to TRBJ2-3, with 8 bases matching TRBD1. Germline trimming cut 3 bases from V and 6 bases from J; bases unmatched to any gene: 6. The CDR3 loop spans 14 amino acids. Germline V gene sequence: CDR1 SGHRS, CDR2 YFSETQ. The CDR3 bases that were read are TGCGCCAGCAGCTGGACAGGGACGAAGGATACG. It specifies CASSWTGTKDT. The whole CDR3 protein reads CASSWTGTKDTQYF.

On this clone: The read is 3 residues too short to cover the CDR3 end, so that end is filled in from the germline J gene. The chain employs TRBV2 and TRBJ1-2; TRBD1 is a possible D gene (6 bases). Trimming removed 8 bases from V and 5 bases from J, with 18 bases in between. From germline, CDR1 is SNHLY and CDR2 FYNNEI. This CDR3 contains 14 residues. The CDR3 sequence: CASRQPGTSYGYTF. CDR3 DNA (partial): TGTGCCAGCCGTCAACCCGGGACATCTTATGGC.

This clone is medium-sized (0.01 to 0.1%) by share. The CDR3 is cut off 3 residues early in the read; its end comes from the germline J gene. V gene TRBV6-2 or TRBV6-3 combines with J gene TRBJ2-1; 9 bases map to TRBD2. Germline assignment: CDR1 MNHEY and CDR2 SVGEGT. The junction had 9 bases not matched to a gene; V was cut back by 4 bases and J by 8 bases. The CDR3 sequence is 15 residues long. The CDR3 protein is CASSSRGGGVDEQFF. CDR3 bases read: TGTGCCAGCAGTTCCCGCGGCGGGGGGGTCGATGAG.

This clone has only a few counts. CDR3 DNA (partial): TGTGCCAGTGGGGACTTGGAGGGC. Protein: CASGDLEG. The CDR3 in full is CASGDLEGYTF. The V call is TRBV19, the J call TRBJ1-2; D perhaps matches TRBD1 (5 bases). The DNA ends 3 residues before the CDR3 does, and the rest of the CDR3 is filled in from the germline J gene. CDR1 is LNHDA and CDR2 is SQIVND in the germline V gene (reference sequence). The CDR3 is 11 residues long.

With respect to this clone: The sequence runs out 3 residues before the end of the CDR3; the remainder is reconstructed from the germline J gene. The chain links TRBV20-1 to TRBJ2-7; possible D gene TRBD1, 5 bases. Germline V gene sequence: CDR1 DFQATT, CDR2 SNEGSKA (reference sequence). CDR3 length: 12 amino acids. V dropped 3 bases and J dropped 6 bases, with 12 bases sitting between them. CDR3 region: CSASRQGSEQYF. Partial CDR3 DNA: TGCAGTGCTAGTAGGCAGGGAAGCGAG.

This clone was recorded many times. Sequencing ends 3 residues short of the CDR3 end; the germline J gene provides the rest. The rearrangement joins TRBV6-2 or TRBV6-3 to TRBJ2-4; D call uncertain. V lost 7 bases, J lost 0 bases, and 7 bases lay in between. This CDR3 region has 13 residues. Germline V gene lookup returns CDR1 MNHEY and CDR2 SVGEGT. The part of the CDR3 DNA that was read is TGTGCCAGCATTGACTTAGCCAAAAACATT. Encoded protein: CASIDLAKNI. The whole CDR3 sequence is CASIDLAKNIQYF.

This clone was detected many times. The observed sequence ends 3 residues before the CDR3 terminus, with the missing tail filled in from the germline J gene. The chain recombines TRBV6-2 or TRBV6-3 with TRBJ1-1; D ambiguous. CDR3 size: 14 residues. Trimming cost V 8 bases and J 1 base, with 14 bases left between them. CDR1 and CDR2 (germline): MNHEY, SVGEGT. The CDR3 DNA, read in part, is TGTGCCAGCGATTCCGGACTCTGGAACACTGAA. Translating it yields CASDSGLWNTE. The CDR3, in full, reads CASDSGLWNTEAFF.

On this clone itself: From the germline J gene comes the end of the CDR3, since the read stops 3 residues before it. The V gene is TRBV19, the J gene TRBJ2-5, with 8 positions matching TRBD1. J was trimmed by 2 bases and V by 5 bases; bases with no gene match: 10. CDR3 length equals 16 residues. Germline CDR1 and CDR2: LNHDA and SQIVND (reference sequence). CDR3 DNA (partial): TGTGCCAGTAGTTCTCCCCGGACAGGGCGGCAAGAGACC. This sequence encodes CASSSPRTGRQET. The CDR3 as a whole reads CASSSPRTGRQETQYF.

Partial CDR3 DNA: TGTGCCAGCAGCTTAGCCCCGACCTTGCGGGGGGGCCCCGGGGAG. This sequence encodes CASSLAPTLRGGPGE. From start to end, the CDR3 is CASSLAPTLRGGPGELFF. The chain is built from TRBV7-2 and TRBJ2-2; 9 nucleotides align to TRBD2. The CDR3 goes on 3 residues after the read ends, and that part is filled in from the germline J gene. CDR1 is SGHTA, CDR2 FQGNSA, per germline. The CDR3 runs 18 residues. With V trimmed by 0 bases and J by 6 bases, 11 bases remained unmatched.

This clone was detected a few times. The sequenced fragment ends 3 residues before the CDR3 boundary, so the rest is inferred from the germline J gene. This rearrangement joins TRBV2 to TRBJ1-6; the D is unclear. The V gene's germline CDR1 is SNHLY and CDR2 FYNNEI. The ends were cut back, 3 bases at V and 7 bases at J, with 13 bases in the middle. The CDR3 is 15 amino acids. The CDR3 bases that were read are TGTGCCAGCAGTGATATCACTGCTAAAAATTCACCC. This sequence encodes CASSDITAKNSP. The full CDR3 protein reads CASSDITAKNSPLHF.

The table lists this clone with a few counts. The read gets to within 3 residues of the CDR3 end, and the germline J gene fills in the rest. The chain is built from TRBV7-6 and TRBJ2-7, with a weak D call TRBD1 (5 bases). The CDR3 totals 14 residues. Germline V gene sequence: CDR1 SGHVS, CDR2 FNYEAQ. The germline V and J ends were trimmed by 1 base and 5 bases, with 12 bases remaining between them. The CDR3 DNA, read in part, is TGTGCCAGCAGCTTAGACGCAGGGCTTAACGAG. This encodes CASSLDAGLNE. The full CDR3 protein reads CASSLDAGLNEQYF.

This clone was recorded many times. Read data end 3 residues before the CDR3 end; the end is taken from the germline J gene. This sequence joins TRBV2 and TRBJ1-6; possible D gene TRBD1, 5 bases. V was pared by 11 bases and J by 9 bases, with 14 bases between. Per the germline V gene, CDR1 is SNHLY and CDR2 is FYNNEI. This CDR3 region has 12 residues. This CDR3 reads CAGGTAVSPLHF. The CDR3 DNA, read in part, is TGTGCCGGAGGGACTGCTGTTTCACCC.

On this clone itself: With the read ending 3 residues before the CDR3 end, the germline J gene is used to fill in that end. The chain links TRBV7-2 to TRBJ2-7, with D possibly TRBD2 on 6 matching bases. V lost 3 bases and J 2 bases, leaving 11 bases between the germline ends. Germline CDR1 is SGHTA and CDR2 is FQGNSA. CDR3 length equals 14 residues. The CDR3 sequence is CASSFGRGAYEQYF. The CDR3 DNA, read in part, is TGTGCCAGCAGCTTCGGGCGGGGTGCCTACGAG. Full variable domain (rest looked up from reference TRBV7-2 and TRBJ2-7): GAGVSQSPSNKVTEKGKDVELRCDPISGHTALYWYRQSLGQGLEFLIYFQGNSAPDKSGLPSDRFSAERTGGSVSTLTIQRTQQEDSAVYLCASSFGRGAYEQYFGPGTRLTVT.

As to this clone: Coverage ceases 3 residues before the CDR3 finishes, and the germline J gene fills in the end. This sequence joins TRBV19 and TRBJ1-2, with TRBD1 matching over 8 bases. The germline V gene encodes CDR1 LNHDA and CDR2 SQIVND (reference sequence). V shed 9 bases and J 7 bases; nucleotides not matched to a gene: 16. The CDR3 length is 15 residues. The sequenced CDR3 bases are TGTGCCAGCGAATATCGACAGGGGTCCGTAGGTGGC. Its protein is CASEYRQGSVGG. The full CDR3 reads CASEYRQGSVGGYTF.

As to this clone: The read comes to an end 3 residues before the CDR3 does, leaving the germline J gene to fill in the end. This sequence joins TRBV18 and TRBJ2-7; TRBD1 agrees at 8 bases. Germline CDR1 and CDR2: KGHSH and LQKENI. V shed 4 bases and J 4 bases; nucleotides not matched to a gene: 3. This CDR3 comprises 13 residues. The sequenced part of the CDR3 DNA is TGTGCCAGCTCACTCCGACAGGGGTACGAG. It encodes CASSLRQGYE. The whole CDR3 region reads CASSLRQGYEQYF.

Remarks on this clone: The missing CDR3 end, 3 residues past where the read stops, is filled in from the germline J gene. This chain links TRBV7-2 with TRBJ2-1; the match to TRBD2 covers 8 bases. Germline loops: CDR1 SGHTA, CDR2 FQGNSA. This CDR3 comprises 13 residues. Trimming cost V 5 bases and J 6 bases; bases outside gene matches: 3. The CDR3: CASSPGGGNEQFF. Incomplete CDR3 DNA: TGTGCCAGCAGCCCGGGGGGGGGCAATGAG.

To note about this clone: Sequencing ends 3 residues short of the CDR3 end; the germline J gene provides the rest. The genes are TRBV20-1 and TRBJ2-5; tentative D call: TRBD2 (6 bases). CDR1 is DFQATT, CDR2 SNEGSKA, per germline (reference sequence). Trimming took 7 bases from V and 2 from J, leaving 17 bases between them. The CDR3 has 14 residues. The CDR3 spells CSVLNGGNQETQYF. The CDR3 DNA, read in part, is TGCAGTGTCCTGAACGGGGGAAATCAAGAGACC.

This clone was seen many times. The CDR3 extends 3 residues past the end of the read, so its final part is completed from the germline J gene. Other DNA sequences from this sample encode an identical CDR3 as well. The rearrangement links TRBV18 to TRBJ2-3, with 8 bases matching TRBD2. V shed 5 bases, J shed 0 bases, and the junction held 13 bases outside the gene matches. Per the germline V gene, CDR1 is KGHSH and CDR2 is LQKENI. The CDR3 length is 18 residues. CDR3 sequence reads: CASSTLGNPSGSTDTQYF. CDR3 bases read: TGTGCCAGCTCAACCCTCGGGAACCCTAGCGGGAGCACAGATACG.

The table lists this clone with a few counts. The observed sequence ends 3 residues before the CDR3 terminus, with the missing tail filled in from the germline J gene. This chain joins TRBV10-2 and TRBJ2-1; TRBD2 agrees at 8 bases. The CDR3 is made up of 16 amino acids. J gave up 4 bases and V 2 bases, and 7 bases lay outside the gene matches. The germline V gene has CDR1 WSHSY and CDR2 SAAADI. This CDR3 is CASSEKGSGGYNEQFF. The sequenced CDR3 bases are TGCGCCAGCAGTGAGAAAGGGAGCGGGGGTTACAATGAG.

As regards this clone: The read finishes 3 residues shy of the CDR3 end, and the germline J gene is used to complete it. This chain links TRBV20-1 with TRBJ1-4, with a weak D call TRBD1 (6 bases). V was cut by 4 bases and J by 7 bases, with 19 bases left in between. There are 15 residues in the CDR3. Germline loops: CDR1 DFQATT, CDR2 SNEGSKA (reference sequence). The CDR3 loop reads CSANLFQGRGEKLFF. The CDR3 bases that were read are TGCAGTGCTAACCTTTTCCAGGGGCGAGGTGAAAAA.

As for this clone: Read sequence stops 3 residues before the CDR3 end, and the germline J gene provides the missing end. The chain recombines TRBV30 with TRBJ2-4, with 7 bases that match TRBD1. Germline-derived CDR1 and CDR2 are GTSNPN and SVGIG (reference sequence). The CDR3 spans 14 residues. V shed 2 bases, J shed 6 bases, and the junction held 7 bases outside the gene matches. CDR3 residues: CAWSKVEGANIQYF. CDR3 DNA, as far as it was read: TGTGCCTGGAGTAAGGTCGAGGGGGCAAACATT.